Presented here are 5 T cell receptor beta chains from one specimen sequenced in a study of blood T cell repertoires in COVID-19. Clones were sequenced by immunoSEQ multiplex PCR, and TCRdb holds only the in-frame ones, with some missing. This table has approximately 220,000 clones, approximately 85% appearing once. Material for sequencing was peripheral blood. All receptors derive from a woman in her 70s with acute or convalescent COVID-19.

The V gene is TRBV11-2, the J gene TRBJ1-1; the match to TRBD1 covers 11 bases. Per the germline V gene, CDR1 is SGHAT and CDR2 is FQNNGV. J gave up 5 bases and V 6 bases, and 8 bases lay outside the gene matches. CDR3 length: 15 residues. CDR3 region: CASSRGTGGRTEAFF. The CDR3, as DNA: TGTGCCAGCAGTAGGGGGACAGGGGGAAGGACTGAAGCTTTCTTT.

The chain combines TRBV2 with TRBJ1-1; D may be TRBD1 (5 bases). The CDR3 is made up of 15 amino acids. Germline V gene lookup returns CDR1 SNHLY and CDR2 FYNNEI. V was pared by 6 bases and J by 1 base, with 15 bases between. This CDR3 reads CASSGQPGGNTEAFF. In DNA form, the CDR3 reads TGTGCCAGCAGCGGCCAACCGGGGGGGAACACTGAAGCTTTCTTT. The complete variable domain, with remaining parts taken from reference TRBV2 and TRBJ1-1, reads EPEVTQTPSHQVTQMGQEVILRCVPISNHLYFYWYRQILGQKVEFLVSFYNNEISEKSEIFDDQFSVERPDGSNFTLKIRSTKLEDSAMYFCASSGQPGGNTEAFFGQGTRLTVV.

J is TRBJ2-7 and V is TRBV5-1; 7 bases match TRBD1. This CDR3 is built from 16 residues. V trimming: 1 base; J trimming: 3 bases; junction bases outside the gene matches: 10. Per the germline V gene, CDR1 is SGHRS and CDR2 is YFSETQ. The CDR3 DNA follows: TGCGCCAGCAGCTTGAATCAGGGACAGCCTTTCTACGAGCAGTACTTC. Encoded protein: CASSLNQGQPFYEQYF.

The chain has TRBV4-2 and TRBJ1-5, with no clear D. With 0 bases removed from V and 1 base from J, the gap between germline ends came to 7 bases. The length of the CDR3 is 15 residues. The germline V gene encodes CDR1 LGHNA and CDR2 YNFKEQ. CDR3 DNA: TGTGCCAGCAGCCAAGATCATTTGAGCAATCAGCCCCAGCATTTT. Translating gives CASSQDHLSNQPQHF.

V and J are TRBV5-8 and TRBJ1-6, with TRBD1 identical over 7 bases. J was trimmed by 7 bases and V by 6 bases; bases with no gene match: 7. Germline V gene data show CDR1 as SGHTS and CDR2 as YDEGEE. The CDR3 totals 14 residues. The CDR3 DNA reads TGTGCCAGCAACTCGGGACAGCTAAATTCACCCCTCCACTTT. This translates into CASNSGQLNSPLHF.